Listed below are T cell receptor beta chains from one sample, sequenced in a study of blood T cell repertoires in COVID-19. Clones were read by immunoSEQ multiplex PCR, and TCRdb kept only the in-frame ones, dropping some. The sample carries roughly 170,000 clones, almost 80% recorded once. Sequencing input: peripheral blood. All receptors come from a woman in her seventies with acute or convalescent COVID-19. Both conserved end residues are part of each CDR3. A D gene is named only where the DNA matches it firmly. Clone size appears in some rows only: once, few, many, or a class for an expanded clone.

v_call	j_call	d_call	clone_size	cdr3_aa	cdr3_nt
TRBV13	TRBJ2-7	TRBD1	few	CASSTGTGVSSYEQYF	TGTGCCAGCAGCACCGGGACAGGGGTAAGCTCCTACGAGCAGTACTTC
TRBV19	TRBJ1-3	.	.	CASSTGAGPSSGNTIYF	TGTGCCAGTAGTACAGGGGCAGGGCCAAGCTCTGGAAACACCATATATTTT
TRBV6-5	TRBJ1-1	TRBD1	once	CASRGRDSGNSEAFF	TGTGCCAGCAGAGGCAGGGACAGCGGTAACTCTGAAGCTTTCTTT
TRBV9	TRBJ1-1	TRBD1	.	CASSRGGQGAFEAFF	TGTGCCAGCAGCCGCGGGGGACAGGGGGCTTTCGAAGCTTTCTTT
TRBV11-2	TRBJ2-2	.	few	CASSLSGGELFF	TGTGCCAGCAGCTTATCAGGCGGGGAGCTGTTTTTT
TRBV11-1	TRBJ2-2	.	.	CASSFTGTGELFF	TGTGCCAGCAGTTTCACAGGGACCGGGGAGCTGTTTTTT
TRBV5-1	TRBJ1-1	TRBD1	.	CASSLPSDRVDTEAFF	TGCGCCAGCAGCTTACCGTCGGACAGGGTTGACACTGAAGCTTTCTTT
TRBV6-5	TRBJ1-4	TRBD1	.	CASGDRDSMRRKLFF	TGTGCCAGCGGGGACAGGGACTCAATGCGGAGGAAACTGTTTTTT
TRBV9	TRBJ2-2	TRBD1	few	CASSVGSRGLPGELFF	TGTGCCAGCAGCGTAGGATCCAGGGGGCTGCCCGGGGAGCTGTTTTTT
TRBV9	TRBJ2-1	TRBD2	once	CASSVEGLAGGPSNNEQFF	TGTGCCAGCAGCGTCGAGGGACTAGCGGGAGGGCCCTCCAACAATGAGCAGTTCTTC
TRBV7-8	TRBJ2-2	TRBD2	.	CASSLGGRGYGELFF	TGTGCCAGCAGCTTAGGCGGGAGGGGGTACGGGGAGCTGTTTTTT
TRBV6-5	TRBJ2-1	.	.	CASSYREHNEQFF	TGTGCCAGCAGTTACCGGGAACACAATGAGCAGTTCTTC
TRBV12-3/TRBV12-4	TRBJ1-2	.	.	CASGGGARYGYTF	TGTGCCAGCGGCGGGGGGGCGCGTTATGGCTACACCTTC
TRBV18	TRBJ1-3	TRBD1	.	CASSADLRGHTIYF	TGTGCCAGCTCAGCGGACCTCAGGGGGCACACCATATATTTT
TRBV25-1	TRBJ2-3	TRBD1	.	CASGGTGVGDTQYF	TGTGCCAGCGGCGGGACAGGGGTTGGAGATACGCAGTATTTT
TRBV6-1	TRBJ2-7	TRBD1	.	CASSRQGHEQYF	TGTGCCAGCAGCAGACAGGGCCACGAGCAGTACTTC
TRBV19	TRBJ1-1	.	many	CASRGTVNTEAFF	TGTGCCAGTAGGGGCACAGTGAACACTGAAGCTTTCTTT
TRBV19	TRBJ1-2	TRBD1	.	CASKRTGWSRYGYTF	TGTGCCAGTAAGAGGACAGGCTGGTCACGCTATGGCTACACCTTC
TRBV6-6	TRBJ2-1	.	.	CASSPRPYNEQFF	TGTGCCAGCAGTCCTAGACCTTACAATGAGCAGTTCTTC
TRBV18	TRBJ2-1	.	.	CASSPPMGGENNEQFF	TGTGCCAGCTCACCACCGATGGGTGGAGAGAACAATGAGCAGTTCTTC
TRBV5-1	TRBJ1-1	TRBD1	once	CASSLRDRGLGNTEAFF	TGCGCCAGCAGCTTGAGGGACAGGGGGCTGGGTAACACTGAAGCTTTCTTT
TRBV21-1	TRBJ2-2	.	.	CASSNRGGSLFPDTGELFF	TGTGCCAGCAGCAATAGGGGGGGGAGTCTATTTCCGGACACCGGGGAGCTGTTTTTT